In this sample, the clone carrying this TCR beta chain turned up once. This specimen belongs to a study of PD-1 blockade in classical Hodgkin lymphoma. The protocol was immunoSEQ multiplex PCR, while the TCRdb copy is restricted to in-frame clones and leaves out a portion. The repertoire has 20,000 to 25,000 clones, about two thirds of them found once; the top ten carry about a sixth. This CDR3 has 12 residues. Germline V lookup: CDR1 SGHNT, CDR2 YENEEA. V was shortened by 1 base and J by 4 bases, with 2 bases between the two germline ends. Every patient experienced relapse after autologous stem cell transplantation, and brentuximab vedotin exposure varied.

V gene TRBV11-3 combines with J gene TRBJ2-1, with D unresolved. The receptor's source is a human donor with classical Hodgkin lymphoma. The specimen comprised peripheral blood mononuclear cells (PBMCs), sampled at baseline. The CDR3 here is CASSLGYNEQFF. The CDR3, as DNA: TGTGCCAGCAGCTTAGGGTACAATGAGCAGTTCTTC.